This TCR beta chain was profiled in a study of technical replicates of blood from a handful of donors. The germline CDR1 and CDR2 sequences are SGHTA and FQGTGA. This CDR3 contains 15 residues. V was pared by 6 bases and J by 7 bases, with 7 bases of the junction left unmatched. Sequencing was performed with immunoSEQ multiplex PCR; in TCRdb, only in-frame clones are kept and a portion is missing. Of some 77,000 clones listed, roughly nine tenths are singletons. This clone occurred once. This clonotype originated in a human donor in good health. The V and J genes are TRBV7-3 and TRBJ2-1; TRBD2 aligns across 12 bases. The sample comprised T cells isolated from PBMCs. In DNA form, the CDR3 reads TGTGCCAGCAGTTCGACTAGCGGGAGTTTAAATGAGCAGTTCTTC. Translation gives CASSSTSGSLNEQFF.